This T cell receptor beta chain originates from a study of blood T cell repertoires in COVID-19. This CDR3 is built from 15 residues. Germline V gene sequence: CDR1 LGHDT, CDR2 YNNKEL (reference sequence). V was trimmed by 1 base and J by 3 bases, leaving 13 bases between them. Assay: immunoSEQ multiplex PCR; the TCRdb copy retains only in-frame clones and omits some. The table includes about 250,000 clones, around 88% detected once. Seattle-derived patients entered the study during active infection and were followed longitudinally. Sequenced input: peripheral blood. The sequence was obtained from a woman of 80 years or more with COVID-19, enrolled during active disease. The genes are TRBV3-1 (or the pseudogene TRBV3-2) and TRBJ2-7; TRBD2 might be the D (6 bases). As DNA, the CDR3 is TGTGCCAGCAGCCAAGTGTCCGGGGGAGTCTACGAGCAGTACTTC. Encoded protein: CASSQVSGGVYEQYF.